This TCR beta chain is drawn from a study of vaccination effects on CD4 cells after COVID-19. Overall study findings and caveats: The study dataset contains few convalescent patients and includes no early post-infection timepoints. Convalescents' post-vaccine spike-reactive clones were mainly new, vaccine-induced.

This CDR3 has 13 residues. V lost 5 bases and J 2 bases, leaving 9 bases between the germline ends. Germline-derived CDR1 and CDR2 are LNHDA and SQIVND (reference sequence). The assay was immunoSEQ multiplex PCR, and TCRdb's table has in-frame clones only and misses some. Of roughly 26,000 clones in the sample, 75% to 80% are singletons; the top ten hold 16%. With respect to this clone: Its antigen is still unknown.

Expansion with viral peptide pools was applied to antigen-specific CD4+ T cells by the ViraFEST assay prior to sequencing. Isolating CD4+ T cells followed 9 to 10 days of culture. The person acquired a PCR-confirmed SARS-CoV-2 infection between March and December 2020. Peptides at roughly 10 ug/ml and IL-2 at 10 IU/ml were added to around 2 million PBMC per well. Sequencing was performed on CD4+ T cells from PBMCs cultured with HCoV-NL63 spike peptides, taken before COVID-19 vaccination. This clonotype was obtained from a human donor who had a prior SARS-CoV-2 infection. The V gene is TRBV19, the J gene TRBJ1-1; D unresolved. The CDR3 spells CASSAHINTEAFF. Here the CDR3 DNA reads TGTGCCAGTAGTGCCCACATAAACACTGAAGCTTTCTTT.